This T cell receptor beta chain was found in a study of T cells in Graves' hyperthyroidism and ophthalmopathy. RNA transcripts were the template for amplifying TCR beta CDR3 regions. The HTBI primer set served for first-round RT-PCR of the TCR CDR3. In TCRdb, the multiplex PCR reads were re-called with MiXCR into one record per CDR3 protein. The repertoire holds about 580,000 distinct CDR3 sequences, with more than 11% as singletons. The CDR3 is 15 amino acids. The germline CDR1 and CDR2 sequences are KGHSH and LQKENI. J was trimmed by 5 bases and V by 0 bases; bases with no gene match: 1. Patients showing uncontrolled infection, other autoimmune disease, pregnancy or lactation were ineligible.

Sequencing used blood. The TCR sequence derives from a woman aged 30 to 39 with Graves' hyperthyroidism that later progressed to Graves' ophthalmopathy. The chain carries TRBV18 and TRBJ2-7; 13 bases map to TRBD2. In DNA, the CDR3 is TGTGCCAGCTCACCACCGGGGACTAGCGGGGACGAGCAGTACTTC. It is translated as CASSPPGTSGDEQYF.